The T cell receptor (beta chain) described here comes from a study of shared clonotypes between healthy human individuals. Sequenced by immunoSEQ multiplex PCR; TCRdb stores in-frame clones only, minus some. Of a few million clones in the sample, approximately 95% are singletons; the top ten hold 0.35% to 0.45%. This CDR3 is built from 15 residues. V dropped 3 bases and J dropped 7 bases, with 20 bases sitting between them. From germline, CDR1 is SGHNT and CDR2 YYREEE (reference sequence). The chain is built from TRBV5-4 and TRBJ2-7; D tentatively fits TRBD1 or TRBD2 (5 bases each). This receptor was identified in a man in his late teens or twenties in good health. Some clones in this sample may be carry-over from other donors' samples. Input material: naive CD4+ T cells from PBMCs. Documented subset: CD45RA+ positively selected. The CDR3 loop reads CASSSEGRRAGEQYF. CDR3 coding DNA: TGTGCCAGCAGCTCGGAAGGCCGCAGGGCGGGTGAGCAGTACTTC. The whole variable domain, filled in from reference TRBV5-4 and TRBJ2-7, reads ETGVTQSPTHLIKTRGQQVTLRCSSQSGHNTVSWYQQALGQGPQFIFQYYREEENGRGNFPPRFSGLQFPNYSSELNVNALELDDSALYLCASSSEGRRAGEQYFGPGTRLTVT.